This T cell receptor beta chain derives from a study of graft-versus-host responses after intestinal transplantation. Study background: Each patient got anti-thymocyte globulin induction, then tacrolimus and steroids for about 3 years.

The germline V and J ends were trimmed by 0 bases and 2 bases, with 14 bases remaining between them. This CDR3 is built from 16 residues. Germline-derived CDR1 and CDR2 are SGHDT and YYEEEE. Some clones are missing from TCRdb's copy, which holds only in-frame ones; the method was immunoSEQ multiplex PCR. The sample contains 130,000 or so clones, around 90% of which appear only once. Points on this clone: Its antigen remains unknown.

Sample: unstimulated CD4+ T cells sorted from spleen or lymph node cells, taken before intestinal transplant. This TCR derives from a human donor who received an intestinal transplant. This chain connects TRBV5-6 to TRBJ1-2; a possible D gene is TRBD1 (5 bases). The CDR3 region has the DNA TGTGCCAGCAGCTTGGCCGGGGCAGGCCCCAACTATGGCTACACCTTC. It encodes CASSLAGAGPNYGYTF.